A single sample gave rise to the 17 T cell receptor beta chains below, sequenced in a study of CD8+ T cells in alopecia areata. Once RNA had been extracted, it was reverse transcribed into cDNA to act as the sequencing template. Some clones are missing from TCRdb's copy, which holds only in-frame ones; the method was immunoSEQ multiplex PCR. The sample lists approximately 120,000 clones; less than 50% were seen once. Sequenced sample: NKG2D-low CD8+ T cells sorted from blood. The receptors stem from a human donor with alopecia areata.

This chain uses TRBV27 with TRBJ2-4; 8 bases align to TRBD1. The CDR3 extends over 15 amino acids. Germline V gene lookup returns CDR1 MNHEY and CDR2 SMNVEV (reference sequence). J lost 9 bases, V lost 4 bases, and 11 bases had no gene match. The chain's CDR3 is CASSSARQGLGIQYF. The CDR3 DNA is TGTGCCAGCAGTTCCGCGAGACAGGGGTTGGGCATTCAGTACTTC.

This rearrangement joins TRBV7-9 to TRBJ2-1, with TRBD2 matching over 8 bases. This CDR3 comprises 17 residues. V dropped 5 bases and J dropped 4; count of bases not matched to a gene: 13. CDR1 is SEHNR, CDR2 FQNEAQ, per germline (reference sequence). As DNA, the CDR3 is TGTGCCAGCAGCCAATCGGCGTCTAGCGGGCCTTACAATGAGCAGTTCTTC. Translated: CASSQSASSGPYNEQFF.

This clone was recorded a few times. V usage is TRBV7-9 and J usage is TRBJ2-3; D gene uncertain. CDR1 is SEHNR and CDR2 is FQNEAQ in the germline V gene (reference sequence). Trimming pared 4 bases from V and 2 bases from J, leaving 13 bases between. The CDR3 totals 15 residues. Written as DNA, the CDR3 is TGTGCCAGCAGCTCCTCTACGACCTCCACAGATACGCAGTATTTT. It specifies CASSSSTTSTDTQYF. The variable domain in full, completed from reference TRBV7-9 and TRBJ2-3, reads DTGVSQNPRHKITKRGQNVTFRCDPISEHNRLYWYRQTLGQGPEFLTYFQNEAQLEKSRLLSDRFSAERPKGSFSTLEIQRTEQGDSAMYLCASSSSTTSTDTQYFGPGTRLTVL.

V usage is TRBV4-1 and J usage is TRBJ1-5, with a tentative D call TRBD1 (5 bases). V dropped 1 base and J dropped 7 bases, with 8 bases sitting between them. Germline CDR1 MGHRA, CDR2 YSYEKL. This CDR3 comprises 13 residues. The CDR3 sequence: CASSQGGGQPQHF. CDR3 bases: TGCGCCAGCAGCCAAGGGGGGGGGCAGCCCCAGCATTTT.

This clone has more than one count but fewer than ten. The V call is TRBV4-1, the J call TRBJ2-7, with D hard to call. This CDR3 is 11 amino acids long. CDR1 is MGHRA, CDR2 YSYEKL, per germline. Between the trimmed V and J ends, which lost 1 base and 5 bases, there was a span of 3 bases. The DNA of the CDR3 is TGCGCCAGCAGCCAAGCAGACGAGCAGTACTTC. Translation gives CASSQADEQYF.

The V gene is TRBV29-1, the J gene TRBJ2-3; D might be TRBD2 (5 bases). This CDR3 is built from 13 residues. Germline assignment: CDR1 SQVTM and CDR2 ANQGSEA. Trimming took off 3 bases at V and 2 bases at J, with 9 bases between the two ends. The CDR3 loop is CSVEAGLTDTQYF. As DNA, the CDR3 is TGCAGCGTTGAGGCGGGTCTCACAGATACGCAGTATTTT.

V and J are TRBV27 and TRBJ1-2, with a tentative D call TRBD1 (6 bases). The V end was cut by 3 bases, the J end by 7 bases, with 12 bases between. The CDR3 has 13 residues. Germline CDR1 and CDR2: MNHEY and SMNVEV (reference sequence). The CDR3 DNA reads TGTGCCAGCAGTTTCGGGGGGCGTCTTGGCTACACCTTC. Residues: CASSFGGRLGYTF.

This clone was detected a few times. This sequence joins TRBV29-1 and TRBJ2-2; D may be TRBD2 (5 bases). The V end lost 2 bases, the J end lost 5 bases, and 15 bases lay between the germline ends. There are 15 residues in the CDR3. Germline CDR1 is SQVTM and CDR2 is ANQGSEA. The CDR3 is CSVERGAGPTGELFF. The CDR3 nucleotides read TGCAGCGTTGAACGGGGAGCAGGACCGACCGGGGAGCTGTTTTTT.

The CDR3 nucleotides are TGTGCCAGCAGTTTTCCCGGGGACATTCAGTACTTC. Translating it yields CASSFPGDIQYF. The chain carries TRBV27 and TRBJ2-4; possibly TRBD2 for D (5 bases). There are 12 residues in the CDR3. Germline-derived CDR1 and CDR2 are MNHEY and SMNVEV (reference sequence). V gave up 3 bases and J gave up 8 bases, with 8 bases separating them.

On this clone: One end of the junction varies from germline; a read error may be responsible. The chain carries TRBV11-2 and TRBJ2-7; TRBD2 aligns across 7 bases. The CDR3 runs to 15 residues. The germline V gene has CDR1 SGHAT and CDR2 FQNNGV. As DNA, the CDR3 is TGTGCCAGCAGCTTAGGAGGCGGGAGTTCCTCCGAGCAGTACTTC. Protein sequence: CASSLGGGSSSEQYF.

This rearrangement joins TRBV4-1 to TRBJ1-5; no clear D. The germline CDR1 and CDR2 sequences are MGHRA and YSYEKL. Trimming removed 0 bases from V and 5 bases from J, with 5 bases in between. CDR3 length: 13 amino acids. CDR3 residues: CASSQDLHQPQHF. The CDR3 nucleotides are TGCGCCAGCAGCCAAGATCTACATCAGCCCCAGCATTTT.

V is TRBV29-1 and J is TRBJ2-3, with TRBD2 identical over 7 bases. The CDR3 loop spans 12 amino acids. Germline loops: CDR1 SQVTM, CDR2 ANQGSEA. After removal of 0 bases from V and 11 bases from J, the junction contained 5 bases not matched to a gene. The DNA of the CDR3 is TGCAGCGTTGAAGACGGGACTAACCGGCAGTATTTT. Its translation: CSVEDGTNRQYF.

About this clone: Other DNA sequences in the same sample also yield this CDR3. The chain is built from TRBV29-1 and TRBJ2-7, with no clear D. Trimming stripped 1 base from V and 2 bases from J, with 6 bases between. The CDR3 contains 12 residues. The germline gives CDR1 SQVTM, CDR2 ANQGSEA. The CDR3 nucleotides read TGCAGCGTTGAAGGAGGAGCCTACGAGCAGTACTTC. Protein product: CSVEGGAYEQYF.

This clone was seen a few times. The chain carries TRBV28 and TRBJ2-7; 8 bases are shared with TRBD1. CDR1 is MDHEN and CDR2 is SYDVKM in the germline V gene. The CDR3 consists of 11 residues. V dropped 6 bases and J dropped 6; count of bases not matched to a gene: 1. CDR3 in DNA: TGTGCCAGCAGCAGGGGGCCCGAGCAGTACTTC. Its protein product is CASSRGPEQYF.

This clone showed up just a few times. This chain connects TRBV20-1 to TRBJ1-2; D may be TRBD1 (6 bases). The CDR3 totals 11 residues. V gave up 5 bases and J gave up 6 bases, with 10 bases separating them. Germline V gene sequence: CDR1 DFQATT, CDR2 SNEGSKA (reference sequence). CDR3 amino acids: CSAGGPDGYTF. CDR3 DNA: TGCAGTGCTGGGGGCCCGGATGGCTACACCTTC.

This clone appeared once. V and J are TRBV5-6 and TRBJ2-5; 8 nucleotides align to TRBD2. Germline V gene data show CDR1 as SGHDT and CDR2 as YYEEEE. The CDR3 is 14 residues long. V lost 3 bases to trimming and J lost 5 bases; unmatched junction nucleotides: 6. For the CDR3, the DNA is TGTGCCAGCAGCTCCGGGGGGGCCGGGGAGACCCAGTACTTC. It encodes CASSSGGAGETQYF.

The chain combines TRBV5-1 with TRBJ1-2; TRBD1 is a possible D gene (6 bases). V shed 7 bases and J shed 8 bases, with 15 bases lying between them. This CDR3 region has 12 residues. The V gene's germline CDR1 is SGHRS and CDR2 YFSETQ. CDR3 nucleotide sequence: TGCGCCAGCGACCAGGACAGCGGAGGCTACACCTTC. This codes for CASDQDSGGYTF.